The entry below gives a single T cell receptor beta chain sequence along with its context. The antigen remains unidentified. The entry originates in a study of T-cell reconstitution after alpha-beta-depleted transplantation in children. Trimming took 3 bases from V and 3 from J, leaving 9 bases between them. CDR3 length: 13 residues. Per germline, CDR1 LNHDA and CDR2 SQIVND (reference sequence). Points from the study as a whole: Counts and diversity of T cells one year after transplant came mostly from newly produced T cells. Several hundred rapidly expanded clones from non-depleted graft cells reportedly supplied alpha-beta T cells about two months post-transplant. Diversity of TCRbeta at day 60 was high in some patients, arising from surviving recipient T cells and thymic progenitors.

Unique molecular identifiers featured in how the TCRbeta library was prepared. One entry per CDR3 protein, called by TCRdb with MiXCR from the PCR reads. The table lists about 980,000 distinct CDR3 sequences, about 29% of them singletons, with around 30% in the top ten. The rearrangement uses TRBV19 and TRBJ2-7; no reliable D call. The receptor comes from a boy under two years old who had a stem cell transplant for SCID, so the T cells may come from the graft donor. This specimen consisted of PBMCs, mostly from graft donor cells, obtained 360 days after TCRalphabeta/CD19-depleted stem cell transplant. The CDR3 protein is CASSMAGHYEQYF. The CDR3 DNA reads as TGTGCCAGTAGTATGGCAGGCCACTACGAGCAGTACTTC.